Following are 18 T cell receptor beta chains from one sample sequenced in a study of T cells in Graves' hyperthyroidism and ophthalmopathy. Using RNA transcripts as the source, TCR beta CDR3 regions were amplified. The HTBI primer set drove a first-round RT-PCR of the TCR CDR3. TCRdb re-derived calls from the multiplex PCR reads in MiXCR, one entry per CDR3 protein. The table shows over 300,000 distinct CDR3 sequences, with around 15% occurring only once. The sample was blood. The origin of the receptors is a woman in her 40s with Graves' ophthalmopathy.

The chain uses TRBV12-3 or TRBV12-4 and TRBJ2-7, with D perhaps matching TRBD2 (5 bases). The CDR3 is made up of 14 amino acids. V was clipped by 4 bases and J by 1 base, with 11 bases between them. CDR3: CASSSHSGSYEQYF. The CDR3 DNA is TGTGCCAGCAGTTCCCACAGCGGTTCCTACGAGCAGTACTTC.

Notes on this clonotype: This may be a read error, as it is one base from a much larger clone. The chain links TRBV2 to TRBJ1-1, with D tentatively TRBD1 (6 bases). The germline CDR1 and CDR2 sequences are SNHLY and FYNNEI. This CDR3 region has 14 residues. The DNA of the CDR3 is TGTGCCAGCAGTGAATTGGGGGCGAGGACTGAAGTTTTCTTT. This translates into CASSELGARTEVFF.

This clonotype appeared many times. V and J are TRBV10-2 and TRBJ2-1; D is unclear. The ends were cut back, 3 bases at V and 5 bases at J, with 26 bases in the middle. This CDR3 has 19 amino acids. Germline CDR1 is WSHSY and CDR2 is SAAADI. The CDR3 here is CASSDPDPPNLDIHNEQFF. DNA for the CDR3: TGCGCCAGCAGTGATCCGGACCCACCTAACCTTGACATCCACAATGAGCAGTTCTTC.

In its sample, this clonotype was seen many times. The CDR3, as DNA: TGCAGCGTTGGACTAGCCTACGAGCAGTACTTC. It specifies CSVGLAYEQYF. The chain joins TRBV29-1 to TRBJ2-7; D perhaps matches TRBD2 (6 bases). Looked up from germline, CDR1 is SQVTM and CDR2 is ANQGSEA. V was pared by 4 bases and J by 2 bases, with 6 bases between. The CDR3 spans 11 residues.

This clonotype has a count of ten or more. The genes are TRBV7-9 and TRBJ1-1; D uncertain. Germline-derived CDR1 and CDR2 are SEHNR and FQNEAQ (reference sequence). The CDR3 covers 14 residues. Trimming removed 5 bases from V and 1 base from J, with 11 bases in between. CDR3 region: CASSPGWANTEAFF. The CDR3 DNA reads as TGTGCCAGCAGCCCGGGGTGGGCGAACACTGAAGCTTTCTTT.

This clonotype has a count of ten or more. J is TRBJ2-1 and V is TRBV12-3 or TRBV12-4, with 9 bases matching TRBD1. This CDR3 has 15 amino acids. The junction had 6 bases not matched to a gene; V was cut back by 6 bases and J by 3 bases. Here the CDR3 DNA reads TGTGCCAGCAGGGGGGGGACAGGGCTCTACAATGAGCAGTTCTTC. Encoded protein: CASRGGTGLYNEQFF.

This clonotype was seen ten or more times. This chain joins TRBV28 and TRBJ1-1; the D gene is possibly TRBD1 (6 bases). The CDR3 totals 15 residues. Trimming removed 4 bases from V and 5 bases from J, with 17 bases in between. Germline V gene data show CDR1 as MDHEN and CDR2 as SYDVKM. This chain's CDR3 is CASSSATGRWTEAFF. The CDR3 DNA follows: TGTGCCAGCAGTTCCGCGACAGGACGGTGGACTGAAGCTTTCTTT.

Many counts were recorded for this clonotype. The gene calls are TRBV11-2 and TRBJ2-5; 7 positions match TRBD1. The CDR3 sequence is 14 residues long. Germline values: CDR1 SGHAT, CDR2 FQNNGV. V lost 1 base and J lost 6; bases outside the gene matches: 5. CDR3 protein: CASSLGGGSKTQYF. The CDR3 coding sequence is TGTGCCAGCAGCTTAGGAGGGGGCTCAAAGACCCAGTACTTC.

The chain has TRBV27 and TRBJ2-7, with no clear D. Germline CDR1 MNHEY, CDR2 SMNVEV (reference sequence). The CDR3 extends over 12 amino acids. Trimming pared 5 bases from V and 3 bases from J, leaving 8 bases between. DNA for the CDR3: TGTGCCAGCAGTACAGTCGGCTACGAGCAGTACTTC. This encodes CASSTVGYEQYF.

This clonotype was seen many times. The chain uses TRBV28 and TRBJ1-6; 7 bases match TRBD1. Per the germline V gene, CDR1 is MDHEN and CDR2 is SYDVKM. The CDR3 consists of 15 residues. J lost 10 bases, V lost 5 bases, and 11 bases had no gene match. The CDR3: CASSTPTGAKSPLHF. CDR3 DNA: TGTGCCAGCAGTACACCTACAGGGGCCAAGTCACCCCTCCACTTT.

The gene calls are TRBV6-5 and TRBJ2-1; the match to TRBD2 covers 13 bases. There are 17 residues in the CDR3. V shed 2 bases and J 4 bases; nucleotides not matched to a gene: 5. Germline V lookup: CDR1 MNHEY, CDR2 SVGAGI. The DNA for the CDR3 is TGTGCCAGCAGTTACGGACTAGCGGGAGCCCTATACAATGAGCAGTTCTTC. Translation: CASSYGLAGALYNEQFF.

This clonotype was counted only a few times. The V gene is TRBV20-1, the J gene TRBJ2-3, with 11 bases that match TRBD2. Germline V lookup: CDR1 DFQATT, CDR2 SNEGSKA (reference sequence). The CDR3 is made up of 15 amino acids. Losses at the gene ends were 5 bases for V and 6 bases for J; bases not matched to a gene: 10. The CDR3 DNA reads as TGCAGTGCTCCTCATAGCGGGAGGGCAGAGGATACGCAGTATTTT. Residues: CSAPHSGRAEDTQYF.

This clonotype was recorded many times. The V and J genes are TRBV5-1 and TRBJ1-1; D is possibly TRBD1 (5 bases). The germline V and J ends were trimmed by 1 base and 4 bases, with 14 bases remaining between them. The germline V gene has CDR1 SGHRS and CDR2 YFSETQ. The CDR3 has 15 amino acids. CDR3 bases: TGCGCCAGCAGCTTGTTAGGGGCGCGCGGCACTGAAGCTTTCTTT. This codes for CASSLLGARGTEAFF. Variable domain in full (rest from reference TRBV5-1 and TRBJ1-1): KAGVTQTPRYLIKTRGQQVTLSCSPISGHRSVSWYQQTPGQGLQFLFEYFSETQRNKGNFPGRFSGRQFSNSRSEMNVSTLELGDSALYLCASSLLGARGTEAFFGQGTRLTVV.

This clonotype came up many times. V is TRBV20-1 and J is TRBJ2-5; D gene uncertain. V dropped 4 bases and J dropped 3 bases, with 6 bases sitting between them. Germline values: CDR1 DFQATT, CDR2 SNEGSKA (reference sequence). The CDR3 sequence is 11 residues long. The CDR3 reads CSANLKETQYF. The CDR3 DNA follows: TGCAGTGCTAACCTGAAAGAGACCCAGTACTTC.

This clonotype turned up a few times. Written as DNA, the CDR3 is TGTGCCAGCAGTTTAGTTGCGCGTAACTTACACTATGGCTACACCTTC. This codes for CASSLVARNLHYGYTF. The chain has TRBV28 and TRBJ1-2, with D unresolved. CDR3 size: 16 residues. V lost 2 bases and J lost 3, with 16 bases in between. Germline V gives CDR1 MDHEN, CDR2 SYDVKM.

This clonotype was counted ten times or more. This sequence joins TRBV20-1 and TRBJ2-1, with D maybe TRBD2 (6 bases). CDR1 is DFQATT and CDR2 is SNEGSKA in the germline V gene (reference sequence). The CDR3 length is 14 residues. V was clipped by 4 bases and J by 10 bases, with 20 bases between them. The CDR3 spells CSATSGGVSREQFF. The CDR3 DNA follows: TGCAGTGCTACCTCGGGCGGGGTTTCAAGGGAGCAGTTCTTC.

This clonotype was found many times. The rearrangement links TRBV6-1 to TRBJ2-1; 9 bases fit TRBD2. Germline V CDR1 and CDR2: MNHNS, SASEGT. The CDR3 loop spans 15 amino acids. The V segment lost 7 bases and the J segment 6 bases; nucleotides outside the gene matches: 10. The CDR3 loop reads CASTPRGGRANEQFF. CDR3 DNA: TGTGCCAGCACTCCCCGGGGCGGGAGGGCCAATGAGCAGTTCTTC.

The chain has TRBV5-1 and TRBJ2-3; a possible D gene is TRBD2 (6 bases). Trimming shortened V by 4 bases and J by 4 bases, and 16 bases separated the two germline ends. The CDR3 consists of 15 residues. Germline loops: CDR1 SGHRS, CDR2 YFSETQ. This chain's CDR3 is CASSTGGLTPDTQYF. The CDR3, as DNA: TGCGCCAGCAGCACCGGGGGACTCACCCCAGATACGCAGTATTTT.